This record covers a single TCR beta chain. As processed by the authors: By means of reference gene primer amplification, nucleated cell counts were estimated. The assay was immunoSEQ multiplex PCR, and TCRdb's table has in-frame clones only and misses some. The V and J calls and the clone size are those of that table, but D and trimming were determined from the DNA. The sample has some 150,000 clones, 65% to 85% seen once. The record originates from a study of blood T cell repertoires in COVID-19. The CDR3 sequence is 15 residues long. V was clipped by 5 bases and J by 7 bases, with 17 bases between them. CDR1 is PRHDT, CDR2 FYEKMQ, per germline (reference sequence).

Sequenced: PBMCs or T cells enriched from blood (not recorded which). V and J are TRBV13 and TRBJ1-4; D gene uncertain. The receptor was derived from a woman in her forties or fifties in a cohort exposed to, infected with or recovered from COVID-19 (not recorded which). As DNA, the CDR3 is TGTGCCAGCAGCATCTACACGGCGGGTAGTGAAAAACTGTTTTTT. Encoded protein: CASSIYTAGSEKLFF.